This T cell receptor beta chain was recorded in a study of CD8+ T cells in alopecia areata. Study-wide context: Treated individuals took tofacitinib by mouth, 5 to 10 mg twice daily.

After isolation, RNA underwent reverse transcription to generate cDNA as the sequencing template. Libraries were prepared by immunoSEQ multiplex PCR; TCRdb keeps only in-frame clonotypes and omits some of them. The top ten hold around 0.46% of the sample, which has fewer than 250,000 clones, 57% seen once. Study-level results: Scalp sample sequencing also detects resident alphabeta T cells of normal skin. Whereas mice showed it more clearly, TCR sharing across patients was murkier, possibly because of HLA.

This clone was seen a few times. The antigen is unknown. The investigators collected lesional scalp punch biopsies and peripheral blood from alopecia areata patients. Trimming took 1 base from V and 7 from J; bases not matched to a gene: 10. The CDR3 loop spans 16 amino acids. The germline gives CDR1 SEHNR, CDR2 FQNEAQ (reference sequence). The chain combines TRBV7-9 with TRBJ2-1, with 7 bases identical to TRBD2. This TCR was recovered from a human donor with alopecia areata. This specimen consisted of CD4+ T cells sorted from blood, obtained at week 0. The CDR3: CASSLGPSGGQNEQFF. In DNA, the CDR3 is TGTGCCAGCAGCTTAGGACCTAGCGGAGGGCAGAATGAGCAGTTCTTC.